The 11 T cell receptor beta chains below were found in one sample sequenced in a study of blood T cell repertoires in COVID-19. Clones were read by immunoSEQ multiplex PCR, and TCRdb kept only the in-frame ones, dropping some. The sample includes around 290,000 clones, 70% to 90% of them seen just once. Source material: PBMCs or T cells enriched from blood (not recorded which). The receptors derive from a woman aged 30 to 39 who had recovered from COVID-19.

V is TRBV2 and J is TRBJ1-5, with D possibly TRBD1 on 5 matching bases. Germline loops: CDR1 SNHLY, CDR2 FYNNEI. Trimming took off 6 bases at V and 4 bases at J, with 10 bases between the two ends. This CDR3 is 13 amino acids long. CDR3 sequence reads: CASRQDRNQPQHF. In DNA, the CDR3 is TGTGCCAGCAGACAGGACCGAAATCAGCCCCAGCATTTT.

The gene calls are TRBV28 and TRBJ1-2; D possibly corresponds to TRBD1 (5 bases). CDR3 size: 14 residues. V dropped 10 bases and J dropped 4 bases, with 19 bases sitting between them. Looked up from germline, CDR1 is MDHEN and CDR2 is SYDVKM. The CDR3 region has the DNA TGTGCCACCAACTGGGCGGGGACGGTCTATGGCTACACCTTC. Its protein product is CATNWAGTVYGYTF.

This clone was seen a few times. The chain carries TRBV7-3 and TRBJ1-4, with TRBD1 identical over 10 bases. The trim removed 5 bases at V and 6 bases at J, leaving 6 bases unmatched. CDR1 is SGHTA, CDR2 FQGTGA, per germline. This CDR3 is built from 15 residues. CDR3 nucleotide sequence: TGTGCCAGCAGCCCGTCCGGGACAGGGGATGAAAAACTGTTTTTT. Its protein is CASSPSGTGDEKLFF.

This chain links TRBV6-4 with TRBJ2-5; 8 positions agree with TRBD2. With 2 bases clipped from V and 5 bases from J, the junction kept 4 bases outside the gene matches. Per the germline V gene, CDR1 is MRHNA and CDR2 is SNTAGT. CDR3 length: 14 residues. The CDR3 DNA reads TGTGCCAGCAGTGACCCACGGGGGGGTGAGACCCAGTACTTC. Its translation is CASSDPRGGETQYF.

This clone occurred a few times. V is TRBV19 and J is TRBJ2-2, with 7 bases aligning to TRBD2. In germline, CDR1 is LNHDA, CDR2 SQIVND (reference sequence). The trim removed 3 bases at V and 6 bases at J, leaving 16 bases unmatched. The CDR3 is 18 amino acids. The CDR3 nucleotides are TGTGCCAGTAGTATGTCGGGACTATTAACTGGGGAACCCGGGGAGCTGTTTTTT. The encoded protein is CASSMSGLLTGEPGELFF.

The V and J genes are TRBV10-3 and TRBJ2-3; 8 bases line up with TRBD2. The CDR3 runs 15 residues. From germline, CDR1 is ENHRY and CDR2 SYGVKD. The V segment lost 5 bases and the J segment 2 bases; nucleotides outside the gene matches: 6. CDR3 amino acids: CAISLLAGSTDTQYF. CDR3 bases: TGTGCCATCAGTTTATTAGCGGGATCCACAGATACGCAGTATTTT.

V usage is TRBV19 and J usage is TRBJ2-5, with D hard to call. V was cut by 9 bases and J by 5 bases, with 10 bases left in between. Germline values: CDR1 LNHDA, CDR2 SQIVND (reference sequence). The CDR3 loop spans 11 amino acids. The CDR3 DNA follows: TGTGCCAGCAGTCGAGCGGAGACCCAGTACTTC. As protein: CASSRAETQYF. The full variable domain, rest sourced from reference TRBV19 and TRBJ2-5, is DGGITQSPKYLFRKEGQNVTLSCEQNLNHDAMYWYRQDPGQGLRLIYYSQIVNDFQKGDIAEGYSVSREKKESFPLTVTSAQKNPTAFYLCASSRAETQYFGPGTRLLVL.

The chain recombines TRBV6-1 with TRBJ1-3, with a tentative D call TRBD1 (5 bases). The germline V gene has CDR1 MNHNS and CDR2 SASEGT. This CDR3 spans 17 amino acids. The germline V and J ends were trimmed by 2 bases and 2 bases, with 16 bases remaining between them. CDR3 in amino acids: CASSEIGAFSPGNTIYF. In DNA, the CDR3 is TGTGCCAGCAGTGAAATTGGGGCTTTTAGTCCTGGAAACACCATATATTTT.

The chain is built from TRBV2 and TRBJ1-2, with D uncertain. Trimming took 6 bases from V and 6 from J, leaving 14 bases between them. Per the germline V gene, CDR1 is SNHLY and CDR2 is FYNNEI. The CDR3 covers 13 residues. The CDR3 region is CASSEPGGDGYTF. As DNA, the CDR3 is TGTGCCAGCAGCGAACCCGGCGGGGATGGCTACACCTTC. Full variable domain (remainder filled in from reference TRBV2 and TRBJ1-2): EPEVTQTPSHQVTQMGQEVILRCVPISNHLYFYWYRQILGQKVEFLVSFYNNEISEKSEIFDDQFSVERPDGSNFTLKIRSTKLEDSAMYFCASSEPGGDGYTFGSGTRLTVV.

The rearrangement uses TRBV2 and TRBJ2-5; D unclear. This CDR3 has 13 amino acids. Trimming took off 3 bases at V and 4 bases at J, with 9 bases between the two ends. Germline V gene sequence: CDR1 SNHLY, CDR2 FYNNEI. The CDR3, as DNA: TGTGCCAGCAGTGACCTTACGGGAGAGACCCAGTACTTC. The encoded protein is CASSDLTGETQYF.

The V call is TRBV28, the J call TRBJ1-5; 8 bases fit TRBD1. V lost 5 bases and J lost 5; bases outside the gene matches: 8. The germline V gene encodes CDR1 MDHEN and CDR2 SYDVKM. CDR3 size: 15 residues. This CDR3 reads CASSHGAGGDQPQHF. In DNA, the CDR3 is TGTGCCAGCAGTCACGGGGCAGGGGGCGATCAGCCCCAGCATTTT.